This TCR beta chain appears in the sequencing data of a study of T cells in Graves' hyperthyroidism and ophthalmopathy. For the study at large: Peripheral blood collection took place at initial diagnosis, before any treatment.

Diagnoses were made from clinical symptoms, serum measures (thyroxine and TRAb), thyroid ultrasound and orbital computed tomography. Study-wide results and limits: In blood, most of the thyroid clonotypes expanded above 0.001 were also present.

RNA transcripts provided the source from which TCR beta CDR3 regions were amplified. First-round RT-PCR with HTBI primers amplified the TCR CDR3 region. Using its own MiXCR run on the multiplex PCR reads, TCRdb lists one record per CDR3 protein. In the table there are about 360,000 distinct CDR3 sequences, 13% of which are singletons. The CDR3 has 15 residues. Germline V gene sequence: CDR1 SGDLS, CDR2 YYNGEE. Unmatched junction bases numbered 9, after V lost 3 bases and J lost 5 bases. This clonotype was counted between two and nine times. Its antigen is unknown. The gene calls are TRBV9 and TRBJ1-2; 8 bases line up with TRBD1. Sequencing used blood. The origin of this receptor is a woman under 30 with Graves' hyperthyroidism. The CDR3 protein is CASSDGQGNYYGYTF. The DNA for the CDR3 is TGTGCCAGCAGCGACGGACAGGGAAACTATTATGGCTACACCTTC.